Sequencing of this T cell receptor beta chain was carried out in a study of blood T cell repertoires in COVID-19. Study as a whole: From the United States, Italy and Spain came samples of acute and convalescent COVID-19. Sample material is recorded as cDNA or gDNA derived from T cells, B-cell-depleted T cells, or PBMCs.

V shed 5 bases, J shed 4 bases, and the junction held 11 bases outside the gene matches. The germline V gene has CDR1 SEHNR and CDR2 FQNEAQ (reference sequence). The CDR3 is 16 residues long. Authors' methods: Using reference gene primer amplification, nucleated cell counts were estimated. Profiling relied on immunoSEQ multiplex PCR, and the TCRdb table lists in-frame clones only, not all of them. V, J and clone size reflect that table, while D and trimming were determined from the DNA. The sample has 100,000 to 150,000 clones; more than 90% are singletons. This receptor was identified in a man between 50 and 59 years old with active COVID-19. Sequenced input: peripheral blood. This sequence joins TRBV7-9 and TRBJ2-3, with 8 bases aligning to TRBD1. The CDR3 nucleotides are TGTGCCAGCAGCAACAGAGACAGGGGATCGGCAGATACGCAGTATTTT. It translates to CASSNRDRGSADTQYF.